Following are 19 T cell receptor beta chains from one sample sequenced in a study of cytomegalovirus exposure and HLA in healthy donors. PCR employed 60 Vbeta and 13 Jbeta primers. Produced via immunoSEQ multiplex PCR; TCRdb's table is partial and in-frame only. Recorded here are 45,000 to 65,000 clones; the top ten clones represent around 12%. Material: PBMCs. These receptors were collected from a man aged 18 to 29 in good health and CMV-seropositive.

The chain recombines TRBV11-3 with TRBJ2-2; 8 nucleotides match TRBD2. The CDR3 sequence is 15 residues long. J gave up 5 bases and V 5 bases, and 7 bases lay outside the gene matches. Germline CDR1 reads SGHNT; CDR2 reads YENEEA. The CDR3 nucleotides are TGTGCCAGCAGCCCCTACCGGGAGGGGACCGGGGAGCTGTTTTTT. Protein: CASSPYREGTGELFF.

V usage is TRBV7-3 and J usage is TRBJ2-2, with D possibly TRBD2 on 5 matching bases. The germline V and J ends were trimmed by 6 bases and 5 bases, with 13 bases remaining between them. Germline-derived CDR1 and CDR2 are SGHTA and FQGTGA. This CDR3 has 14 residues. As DNA, the CDR3 is TGTGCCAGCAGTTATGGACTGGGAACCGGGGAGCTGTTTTTT. Translated, it gives CASSYGLGTGELFF.

V usage is TRBV6-5 and J usage is TRBJ2-7, with TRBD2 identical over 8 bases. Germline CDR1 MNHEY, CDR2 SVGAGI. The V segment lost 6 bases and the J segment 2 bases; nucleotides outside the gene matches: 6. The CDR3 extends over 14 amino acids. DNA of the CDR3: TGTGCCAGCAGGCGACTAGCGTTTACCTACGAGCAGTACTTC. Translating it yields CASRRLAFTYEQYF.

This rearrangement joins TRBV27 to TRBJ1-5; 8 bases fit TRBD1. The CDR3 runs to 18 residues. Unmatched junction bases numbered 13, after V lost 4 bases and J lost 2 bases. CDR1 and CDR2 (germline): MNHEY, SMNVEV (reference sequence). The DNA of the CDR3 is TGTGCCAGCAGTTCTCCCAAAAACAGGGGGGATCGCAATCAGCCCCAGCATTTT. As protein: CASSSPKNRGDRNQPQHF.

This chain connects TRBV10-3 to TRBJ2-2, with a weak D call TRBD1 (5 bases). This CDR3 spans 15 amino acids. Germline lookup yields CDR1 ENHRY and CDR2 SYGVKD. V was cut by 6 bases and J by 2 bases, with 13 bases left in between. The CDR3 loop reads CAIRDPQGNTGELFF. The CDR3, as DNA: TGTGCCATCAGAGACCCCCAGGGAAACACCGGGGAGCTGTTTTTT.

V gene TRBV6-4 combines with J gene TRBJ1-4, with 9 bases that match TRBD1. This CDR3 spans 15 amino acids. Per germline, CDR1 MRHNA and CDR2 SNTAGT. V lost 3 bases, J lost 7 bases, and 6 bases stayed unmatched. The CDR3 loop reads CASSERTGEGEKLFF. CDR3 sequence (DNA): TGTGCCAGCAGTGAGCGGACAGGGGAGGGTGAAAAACTGTTTTTT.

The chain links TRBV28 to TRBJ1-5; D remains unclear. V dropped 0 bases and J dropped 2 bases, with 5 bases sitting between them. The germline V gene encodes CDR1 MDHEN and CDR2 SYDVKM. The CDR3 runs 14 residues. The chain's CDR3 is CASSLWAGNQPQHF. In DNA, the CDR3 is TGTGCCAGCAGTTTATGGGCAGGCAATCAGCCCCAGCATTTT.

CDR3 amino acids: CASSELYEQYF. CDR3 coding DNA: TGCGCCAGCAGTGAACTCTACGAGCAGTACTTC. The chain combines TRBV10-2 with TRBJ2-7; no clear D. This CDR3 comprises 11 residues. Deletions cut 3 bases from V and 3 bases from J, with 3 bases between. Germline V gene data show CDR1 as WSHSY and CDR2 as SAAADI.

This chain links TRBV11-2 with TRBJ2-7; D not certain. V was trimmed by 3 bases and J by 5 bases, leaving 5 bases between them. From germline, CDR1 is SGHAT and CDR2 FQNNGV. The CDR3 is made up of 11 amino acids. The DNA for the CDR3 is TGTGCCAGCAGCTTCCTCGACGAGCAGTACTTC. Its translation is CASSFLDEQYF.

The V and J genes are TRBV30 and TRBJ1-1, with D perhaps matching TRBD1 (6 bases). Germline lookup yields CDR1 GTSNPN and CDR2 SVGIG (reference sequence). The CDR3 covers 13 residues. Trimming removed 3 bases at V and 4 bases at J, with 12 bases between. The CDR3 region has the DNA TGTGCCTGGAGCTACAAGGGGGTCACTGAAGCTTTCTTT. This encodes CAWSYKGVTEAFF.

The chain links TRBV11-3 to TRBJ2-7; D is possibly TRBD1 (6 bases). The CDR3 extends over 14 amino acids. V lost 5 bases and J lost 2, with 13 bases in between. The V gene's germline CDR1 is SGHNT and CDR2 YENEEA. CDR3 amino acids: CASSPPGDPYEQYF. Here the CDR3 DNA reads TGTGCCAGCAGCCCCCCAGGGGACCCCTACGAGCAGTACTTC. Full variable domain (outside the CDR3, taken from reference TRBV11-3 and TRBJ2-7): EAGVVQSPRYKIIEKKQPVAFWCNPISGHNTLYWYLQNLGQGPELLIRYENEEAVDDSQLPKDRFSAERLKGVDSTLKIQPAELGDSAVYLCASSPPGDPYEQYFGPGTRLTVT.

V is TRBV4-1 and J is TRBJ1-4; D gene uncertain. The CDR3 has 15 residues. Deletions cut 0 bases from V and 5 bases from J, with 10 bases between. Per the germline V gene, CDR1 is MGHRA and CDR2 is YSYEKL. Here the CDR3 reads CASSQDEGPNEKLFF. CDR3 DNA sequence: TGCGCCAGCAGCCAAGATGAGGGCCCCAATGAAAAACTGTTTTTT.

V usage is TRBV25-1 and J usage is TRBJ2-5, with 11 nucleotides matching TRBD2. This CDR3 is 17 amino acids long. V shed 2 bases and J 4 bases; nucleotides not matched to a gene: 9. The V gene's germline CDR1 is MGHDK and CDR2 SYGVNS. The CDR3 nucleotides read TGTGCCAGCAGTGAAGTGGGAGGGCTAGCGGGAGGAGAGACCCAGTACTTC. Its protein product is CASSEVGGLAGGETQYF.

The CDR3 bases are TGTGCCAGCACCGAGGACCCTGCGGGTGAGCAGTACTTC. As protein: CASTEDPAGEQYF. The rearrangement uses TRBV6-1 and TRBJ2-7; D is perhaps TRBD2 (5 bases). Trimming removed 7 bases from V and 7 bases from J, with 17 bases in between. Looked up from germline, CDR1 is MNHNS and CDR2 is SASEGT. This CDR3 has 13 residues.

V usage is TRBV28 and J usage is TRBJ1-6, with 10 bases identical to TRBD1. Losses at the gene ends were 2 bases for V and 9 bases for J; bases not matched to a gene: 7. There are 16 residues in the CDR3. Looked up from germline, CDR1 is MDHEN and CDR2 is SYDVKM. CDR3 protein: CASSLPTGGGPSPLHF. Written as DNA, the CDR3 is TGTGCCAGCAGTTTACCGACAGGGGGCGGGCCTTCACCCCTCCACTTT.

The chain couples TRBV9 to TRBJ2-5; D might be TRBD2 (6 bases). The ends were cut back, 3 bases at V and 5 bases at J, with 14 bases in the middle. The CDR3 has 14 amino acids. Per the germline V gene, CDR1 is SGDLS and CDR2 is YYNGEE. CDR3 residues: CASSGQGGVETQYF. The CDR3 region has the DNA TGTGCCAGCAGCGGACAAGGAGGGGTGGAGACCCAGTACTTC.

The V gene is TRBV5-1, the J gene TRBJ1-3; D gene uncertain. Trimming removed 2 bases from V and 4 bases from J, with 10 bases in between. This CDR3 has 14 amino acids. Per the germline V gene, CDR1 is SGHRS and CDR2 is YFSETQ. Here the CDR3 reads CASSFGEGGNTIYF. The CDR3 DNA reads as TGCGCCAGCAGCTTCGGGGAGGGAGGAAACACCATATATTTT.

The V gene is TRBV19, the J gene TRBJ2-7; TRBD1 matches 11 bases. The CDR3 extends over 12 amino acids. Germline lookup yields CDR1 LNHDA and CDR2 SQIVND (reference sequence). V was pared by 9 bases and J by 4 bases, with 2 bases of the junction left unmatched. The chain's CDR3 is CASRDRGYEQYF. CDR3 coding DNA: TGTGCCAGCCGGGACAGGGGGTACGAGCAGTACTTC. Together with reference TRBV19 and TRBJ2-7, the CDR3 gives the full variable domain: DGGITQSPKYLFRKEGQNVTLSCEQNLNHDAMYWYRQDPGQGLRLIYYSQIVNDFQKGDIAEGYSVSREKKESFPLTVTSAQKNPTAFYLCASRDRGYEQYFGPGTRLTVT.

V is TRBV28 and J is TRBJ2-6; D not certain. The CDR3 runs to 14 residues. V lost 6 bases, J lost 1 base, and 7 bases lay in between. Germline V CDR1 and CDR2: MDHEN, SYDVKM. The CDR3 is CASSPRSGANVLTF. The CDR3 DNA is TGTGCCAGCAGCCCCCGGTCTGGGGCCAACGTCCTGACTTTC.